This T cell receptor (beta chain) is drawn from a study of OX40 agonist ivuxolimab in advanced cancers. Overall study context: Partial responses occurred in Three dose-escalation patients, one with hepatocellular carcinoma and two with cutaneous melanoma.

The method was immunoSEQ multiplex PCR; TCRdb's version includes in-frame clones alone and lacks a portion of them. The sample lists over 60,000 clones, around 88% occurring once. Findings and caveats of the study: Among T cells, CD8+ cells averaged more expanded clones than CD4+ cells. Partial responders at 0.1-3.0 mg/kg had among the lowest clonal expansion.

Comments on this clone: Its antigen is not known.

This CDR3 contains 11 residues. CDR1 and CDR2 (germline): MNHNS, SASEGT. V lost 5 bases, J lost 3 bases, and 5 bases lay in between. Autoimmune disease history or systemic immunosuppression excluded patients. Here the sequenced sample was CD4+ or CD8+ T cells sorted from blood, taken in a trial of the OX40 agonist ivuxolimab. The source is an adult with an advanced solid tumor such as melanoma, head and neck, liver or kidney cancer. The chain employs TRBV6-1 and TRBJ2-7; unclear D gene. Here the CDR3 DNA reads TGTGCCAGCAGTTTACTCTACGAGCAGTACTTC. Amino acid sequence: CASSLLYEQYF.